This T cell receptor (beta chain) was obtained from a study of cytomegalovirus exposure and HLA in healthy donors. The CDR3 runs to 15 residues. Germline V lookup: CDR1 SGHNT, CDR2 YYREEE (reference sequence). Trimming cost V 4 bases and J 7 bases; bases outside gene matches: 8. The PCR ran on 60 Vbeta and 13 Jbeta primers. TCRdb keeps only in-frame clones here, not all; method: immunoSEQ multiplex PCR. The sample consists of 150,000 to 200,000 clones, 78% of them appearing once. Overall study results and limits: Only CMV serostatus was available as immune exposure information. Later analysis identified a missense DCLRE1C variant that was linked to TCR beta V- and J-gene trimming. Most TCR sequences were seen very rarely across donors, but some public TCRs occurred in many.

This clone has a single count. Its antigen is undetermined. Sequencing input: PBMCs. This sequence originates from a woman aged 45-65 years in good health and CMV-seropositive. The V and J genes are TRBV5-4 and TRBJ1-6; TRBD1 matches 7 bases. The CDR3 loop is CASSPSGTANSPLHF. CDR3 sequence (DNA): TGTGCCAGCAGCCCCTCCGGGACAGCCAATTCACCCCTCCACTTT.